The clone carrying this T cell receptor beta chain was counted only a few times. What it binds is not known. These data are taken from a study of blood T cells in healthy people across ages. Through a sample-barcoded 5' primer and a J-beta primer mix, a second PCR was run for about 7 to 12 cycles. Via MiXCR, TCRdb re-called the 5' RACE reads, giving one row per CDR3 protein. The sample records approximately 1,000,000 distinct CDR3 sequences, 45% being singletons. Regarding the study as a whole: The study could not conclusively compare naive and antigen-experienced cells, given its unsorted PBMCs.

The sequenced sample consisted of blood. The sequence came from a woman aged 60 to 75 in good health.

The chain's CDR3 is CASSVGFGRAVAEQFF. The DNA for the CDR3 is TGTGCCAGCAGCGTAGGATTCGGGAGGGCCGTAGCTGAGCAGTTCTTC. This rearrangement joins TRBV9 to TRBJ2-1; 8 nucleotides match TRBD2. The CDR3 sequence is 16 residues long. V gave up 0 bases and J gave up 9 bases; unmatched junction bases: 11. CDR1 SGDLS and CDR2 YYNGEE come from the germline V gene.